This T cell receptor (beta chain) was retrieved from a study of glioma-infiltrating T cells after dendritic cell vaccination. General study results and limits: Only a small number of patients had complete blood and tumor samples.

The data were produced by immunoSEQ multiplex PCR, yet TCRdb's version contains in-frame clones alone and is incomplete. This repertoire shows approximately 46,000 clones, 89% found once; its top ten account for 5% to 6%. The time point here: after dendritic cell vaccination, including at tumor progression/relapse. The CDR3 consists of 15 residues. Germline values: CDR1 SGHTA, CDR2 FQGNSA. Concerning this clone itself: The target antigen is unknown.

Sequencing used blood, obtained after dendritic cell vaccination. This TCR came from a human donor with glioblastoma. The genes are TRBV7-2 and TRBJ2-5; 7 nucleotides line up with TRBD2. TRBJ2-7 matches the DNA end more closely, so the J call is doubtful. In DNA form, the CDR3 reads TGTGCCAGCAGCTTAGGACCTCTAGCGGCGGTCGAGCAGTACTTC. Its protein product is CASSLGPLAAVEQYF.